This record looks at one T cell receptor beta chain sequence and its context. Its antigen is undetermined. Study-wide results and caveats: Tumor-infiltrating Treg TCR alpha and beta sequences overlapped most with tumor naive CD4+ T cells, then blood naive. Under 2.1% of tumor Treg sequences matched blood Tregs or memory cells.

Cells sorted as Tregs were CD4+, CD25+ and CD127-/low. Losses at the gene ends were 4 bases for V and 6 bases for J; bases not matched to a gene: 5. CDR3 length: 13 residues. TRBV12-4/TRBJ1-2 clonotypes were amplified with adaptor-ligated barcode primers. From the multiplex PCR reads, TCRdb called clonotypes with MiXCR, one entry per CDR3 protein. Of about 460 distinct CDR3 sequences in the sample, around 20% were seen once. The chain recombines TRBV12-3 or TRBV12-4 with TRBJ1-2; 7 bases are shared with TRBD1. Sequenced sample: tumor-infiltrating Tregs sorted from the breast tumor. This TCR was recovered from a female donor with breast cancer. The chain's CDR3 is CASSSTGVDGYTF. In DNA, the CDR3 is TGTGCCAGCAGTTCCACAGGGGTAGATGGCTACACCTTC.